This TCR beta chain was identified in a study of shared clonotypes between healthy human individuals. Only in-frame clones appear in the TCRdb table, and some are missing; sequencing was by immunoSEQ multiplex PCR. Of 490,000 or so clones in the sample, 70% to 85% were seen once. The CDR3 covers 14 residues. V was pared by 0 bases and J by 5 bases, with 8 bases between. Germline V CDR1 and CDR2: LGHNA, YSLEER. Worth noting for this clone: Other DNA sequences in this sample translate to the same CDR3.

Input material: PBMCs. The chain uses TRBV4-3 and TRBJ1-5; D is unclear. This sequence was found in a woman aged 35 to 49 in good health. Some clones in this sample may be carry-over from other donors' samples. The CDR3 loop is CASSQDGRDQPQHF. The CDR3 DNA is TGCGCCAGCAGCCAAGACGGGAGGGATCAGCCCCAGCATTTT.